One sample yielded the 30 T cell receptor beta chains listed below, sequenced in a study of T cells in Graves' hyperthyroidism and ophthalmopathy. Researchers took RNA transcripts and amplified the TCR beta CDR3 regions from them. HTBI primers were used for first-round RT-PCR of the TCR CDR3. TCRdb re-derived calls from the multiplex PCR reads in MiXCR, one entry per CDR3 protein. The sample shows a few hundred thousand distinct CDR3 sequences, 14% to 15% of them seen only once. The sequenced material came from blood. These receptors were obtained from a woman in her 30s with Graves' hyperthyroidism.

A note on this clonotype: The conserved phenylalanine or tryptophan normally closing the CDR3 is absent here, so this likely arose from a read error. The V and J genes are TRBV6-5 and TRBJ2-5, with 9 bases identical to TRBD2. CDR3 length: 16 amino acids. Germline CDR1 is MNHEY and CDR2 is SVGAGI. With V trimmed by 0 bases and J by 4 bases, 6 bases remained unmatched. The CDR3 sequence: CASSYSLAGAGETQYL. CDR3 coding DNA: TGTGCCAGCAGTTACTCCTTAGCGGGAGCTGGAGAGACCCAGTACCTC.

In this sample, this clonotype turned up many times. This chain links TRBV28 with TRBJ2-7; 9 bases are shared with TRBD1. The V and J ends lost 6 bases and 4 bases, in that order; junction bases with no gene match: 7. The germline CDR1 and CDR2 sequences are MDHEN and SYDVKM. The CDR3 runs to 14 residues. CDR3 amino acids: CASSLWGQGYEQYF. CDR3 coding DNA: TGTGCCAGCAGCCTGTGGGGACAGGGTTACGAGCAGTACTTC.

This clonotype has at least ten counts. The rearrangement uses TRBV30 and TRBJ1-6, with D unclear. From germline, CDR1 is GTSNPN and CDR2 SVGIG (reference sequence). The CDR3 has 15 residues. V was pared by 3 bases and J by 1 base, with 10 bases between. DNA of the CDR3: TGTGCCTGGAGGGAAGATCCGTCCTATAATTCACCCCTCCACTTT. Translated: CAWREDPSYNSPLHF.

This clonotype was counted ten times or more. The rearrangement joins TRBV2 to TRBJ1-4, with TRBD1 identical over 8 bases. The length of the CDR3 is 14 residues. V was clipped by 7 bases and J by 7 bases; unmatched bases: 8. CDR1 is SNHLY, CDR2 FYNNEI, per germline. The DNA of the CDR3 is TGTGCCAGCATAAAGGACAGGGTGGGTGAAAAACTGTTTTTT. Encoded protein: CASIKDRVGEKLFF.

A few counts support this clonotype. This chain joins TRBV12-3 or TRBV12-4 and TRBJ2-5; D gene uncertain. Deletions cut 3 bases from V and 1 base from J, with 15 bases between. The CDR3 contains 16 residues. In nucleotides, the CDR3 is TGTGCCAGCAGTTTCGATAGTTTCTTCTCCCAAGAGACCCAGTACTTC. This codes for CASSFDSFFSQETQYF.

The V call is TRBV5-6, the J call TRBJ2-5, with D tentatively TRBD1 (6 bases). V gave up 2 bases and J gave up 4 bases, with 12 bases separating them. This CDR3 has 14 residues. Germline loops: CDR1 SGHDT, CDR2 YYEEEE. The CDR3: CASSFITGLETQYF. CDR3 DNA sequence: TGTGCCAGCAGCTTTATAACAGGGTTAGAGACCCAGTACTTC.

About this clonotype itself: A clone one base away is much larger, so this may be a read error. The chain is built from TRBV24-1 and TRBJ2-6; D is uncertain. Germline V gives CDR1 KGHDR, CDR2 SFDVKD. The CDR3 runs to 13 residues. The CDR3 sequence is CATTHSEANVLTF. The CDR3 nucleotides are TGTGCCACCACTCACTCTGAGGCCAACGTCCTGACTTTC.

The genes are TRBV24-1 and TRBJ1-2; D is perhaps TRBD1 (6 bases). V shed 7 bases and J shed 8 bases, with 16 bases lying between them. The CDR3 consists of 13 residues. Germline V CDR1 and CDR2: KGHDR, SFDVKD. CDR3 in amino acids: CATRPQGSGGYTF. The CDR3 nucleotides are TGTGCCACCAGACCACAGGGCTCAGGGGGCTACACCTTC.

The J gene is TRBJ1-2, the V gene TRBV28; no reliable D call. The CDR3 is 13 amino acids. Trimming left V 5 bases short and J 2 bases short, with 9 bases between. The germline V gene has CDR1 MDHEN and CDR2 SYDVKM. The CDR3 loop reads CASSTFMNYGYTF. CDR3 DNA sequence: TGTGCCAGCAGTACCTTCATGAACTATGGCTACACCTTC.

This rearrangement joins TRBV25-1 to TRBJ2-2; a possible D gene is TRBD2 (6 bases). Germline V gene data show CDR1 as MGHDK and CDR2 as SYGVNS. This CDR3 has 13 residues. The germline V and J ends were trimmed by 7 bases and 6 bases, with 12 bases remaining between them. CDR3 nucleotide sequence: TGTGCCAGCACTTGGGACTTACCCGGGGAGCTGTTTTTT. Its protein is CASTWDLPGELFF.

The chain joins TRBV24-1 to TRBJ2-2; D is possibly TRBD1 (6 bases). The CDR3 length is 16 residues. In germline, CDR1 is KGHDR, CDR2 SFDVKD. V lost 6 bases, J lost 4 bases, and 17 bases lay in between. The CDR3 protein is CATSRPGTRPTGELFF. Here the CDR3 DNA reads TGTGCCACCAGTCGCCCCGGGACACGGCCCACCGGGGAGCTGTTTTTT.

This sequence joins TRBV5-1 and TRBJ2-1; D gene unclear. This CDR3 has 15 residues. Germline CDR1 SGHRS, CDR2 YFSETQ. V lost 4 bases, J lost 4 bases, and 15 bases lay in between. The CDR3 bases are TGCGCCAGCAGCACATCAGGAGCCCCTTACAATGAGCAGTTCTTC. Protein: CASSTSGAPYNEQFF.

Many counts were recorded for this clonotype. The chain employs TRBV7-2 and TRBJ2-7; D gene ambiguous. From germline, CDR1 is SGHTA and CDR2 FQGNSA. The V gene lost 3 bases and the J gene lost 3 bases, with 12 bases spanning the gap. This CDR3 is 14 amino acids long. The CDR3 coding sequence is TGTGCCAGCAGCTTTTCCCCAGAAAGCTACGAGCAGTACTTC. The encoded protein is CASSFSPESYEQYF.

This clonotype was seen ten or more times. V is TRBV20-1 and J is TRBJ2-1; D uncertain. The germline gives CDR1 DFQATT, CDR2 SNEGSKA (reference sequence). Trimming left V 6 bases short and J 6 bases short, with 9 bases between. This CDR3 has 11 amino acids. CDR3 DNA sequence: TGCAGTGCAGAGCCCGGCAATGAGCAGTTCTTC. This encodes CSAEPGNEQFF.

In this sample, this clonotype turned up a few times. The J gene is TRBJ2-3, the V gene TRBV25-1; D is unresolved. Germline lookup yields CDR1 MGHDK and CDR2 SYGVNS. This CDR3 comprises 13 residues. V gave up 6 bases and J gave up 1 base, with 8 bases separating them. In DNA form, the CDR3 reads TGTGCCAGCAGAGGTTGGGGCACAGATACGCAGTATTTT. The encoded protein is CASRGWGTDTQYF.

In this sample, this clonotype turned up once. This may come from a read error, since a much larger clone is one base off. The J gene is TRBJ2-1, the V gene TRBV7-2; the D call may be TRBD1 or TRBD2 (5 bases each). There are 15 residues in the CDR3. CDR1 and CDR2 from the germline V gene are SGHTA and FQGNSA. CDR3 sequence: CASSSRDASYNEQLF. The CDR3 coding sequence is TGTGCCAGCAGCTCCCGGGACGCCTCCTACAATGAGCAGCTCTTC.

V gene TRBV19 combines with J gene TRBJ2-3; D possibly corresponds to TRBD1 (5 bases). This CDR3 is built from 15 residues. Trimming removed 3 bases at V and 1 base at J, with 11 bases between. From germline, CDR1 is LNHDA and CDR2 SQIVND (reference sequence). The CDR3 is CASSIQGARTDTQYF. The CDR3 bases are TGTGCCAGTAGTATTCAAGGGGCCCGCACAGATACGCAGTATTTT.

The chain combines TRBV9 with TRBJ2-7, with D unclear. With 0 bases removed from V and 4 bases from J, the gap between germline ends came to 11 bases. This CDR3 has 14 residues. CDR1 is SGDLS, CDR2 YYNGEE, per germline. The CDR3 region is CASSVGELRYEQYF. The CDR3 nucleotides are TGTGCCAGCAGCGTAGGCGAACTACGATACGAGCAGTACTTC.

This clonotype was observed a handful of times. V gene TRBV6-1 combines with J gene TRBJ2-4; maybe TRBD2 (5 bases). The CDR3 is made up of 18 amino acids. Deletions cut 1 base from V and 3 bases from J, with 19 bases between. Per the germline V gene, CDR1 is MNHNS and CDR2 is SASEGT. This chain's CDR3 is CASSEESVGRAGKNIQYF. For the CDR3, the DNA is TGTGCCAGCAGTGAAGAGTCGGTAGGGCGGGCAGGCAAAAACATTCAGTACTTC.

The chain joins TRBV25-1 to TRBJ1-2; 9 bases align to TRBD1. Germline assignment: CDR1 MGHDK and CDR2 SYGVNS. CDR3 length: 16 residues. The J segment lost 0 bases and the V segment lost 8 bases, leaving 10 bases of the junction unmatched. For the CDR3, the DNA is TGTGCCAGCGGAGGGACAGGGCGGTCAGCTAACTATGGCTACACCTTC. It yields the protein CASGGTGRSANYGYTF.

This clonotype came up a few times. This chain connects TRBV7-9 to TRBJ1-1; tentatively, D is TRBD1 (6 bases). V gave up 0 bases and J gave up 2 bases, with 10 bases separating them. This CDR3 spans 15 amino acids. CDR1 is SEHNR and CDR2 is FQNEAQ in the germline V gene (reference sequence). The CDR3: CASSLAGQYNTEAFF. In DNA, the CDR3 is TGTGCCAGCAGCTTAGCTGGACAGTATAACACTGAAGCTTTCTTT.

This clonotype appeared a few times. The rearrangement joins TRBV20-1 to TRBJ2-5; 11 positions match TRBD1. J was trimmed by 4 bases and V by 7 bases; bases with no gene match: 8. The CDR3 is 14 amino acids. Looked up from germline, CDR1 is DFQATT and CDR2 is SNEGSKA (reference sequence). The DNA for the CDR3 is TGCAGTGTAGGGGACAGGGGGTTTCGAGAGACCCAGTACTTC. Translation: CSVGDRGFRETQYF.

This clonotype was observed a handful of times. V and J are TRBV30 and TRBJ2-5; D unresolved. This CDR3 spans 13 amino acids. Per germline, CDR1 GTSNPN and CDR2 SVGIG (reference sequence). Trimming pared 0 bases from V and 3 bases from J, leaving 8 bases between. CDR3 nucleotides: TGTGCCTGGAGTGTAGAGCTAGAAGAGACCCAGTACTTC. This sequence encodes CAWSVELEETQYF.

As to this clonotype: A read error is possible here, since a much larger clone lies one base away. The V and J genes are TRBV12-3 or TRBV12-4 and TRBJ2-1; D gene ambiguous. The V end lost 1 base, the J end lost 2 bases, and 9 bases lay between the germline ends. The CDR3 runs to 15 residues. The CDR3 is CASSLGCGTYNEQFF. The CDR3 DNA sequence: TGTGCCAGCAGTTTAGGGTGTGGAACCTACAATGAGCAGTTCTTC.

The table lists this clonotype with many counts. The rearrangement links TRBV28 to TRBJ2-1; possible D gene TRBD2, 6 bases. Trimming stripped 6 bases from V and 2 bases from J, with 14 bases between. The CDR3 totals 15 residues. Germline V CDR1 and CDR2: MDHEN, SYDVKM. CDR3 loop: CASRRGPSTYNEQFF. In DNA, the CDR3 is TGTGCCAGCAGGCGGGGACCTAGCACCTACAATGAGCAGTTCTTC.

This clonotype appeared a few times. The chain links TRBV5-1 to TRBJ2-7; tentatively, D is TRBD2 (5 bases). CDR3 length: 14 amino acids. CDR1 and CDR2 (germline): SGHRS, YFSETQ. V was cut by 2 bases and J by 6 bases, with 15 bases left in between. In DNA, the CDR3 is TGCGCCAGCAGCTTAACGGGTCCCGGACTCGAGCAGTACTTC. This codes for CASSLTGPGLEQYF.

This clonotype was found a few times. The chain combines TRBV12-3 or TRBV12-4 with TRBJ1-1; D is ambiguous. The CDR3 contains 16 residues. Trimming cost V 0 bases and J 1 base, with 12 bases left between them. The chain's CDR3 is CASSLASWSRNTEAFF. As DNA, the CDR3 is TGTGCCAGCAGTTTAGCGTCGTGGTCCCGGAACACTGAAGCTTTCTTT.

This clonotype has only a few counts. The V call is TRBV2, the J call TRBJ2-7; 8 nucleotides match TRBD2. With 6 bases clipped from V and 7 bases from J, the junction kept 11 bases outside the gene matches. CDR1 is SNHLY and CDR2 is FYNNEI in the germline V gene. The CDR3 runs 14 residues. Here the CDR3 DNA reads TGTGCCAGCAGCCCAAACGGACTAGCCGGGGAGCAGTACTTC. Translation: CASSPNGLAGEQYF.

This rearrangement joins TRBV24-1 to TRBJ2-1; 13 bases align to TRBD2. CDR1 KGHDR and CDR2 SFDVKD come from the germline V gene. This CDR3 comprises 16 residues. V dropped 0 bases and J dropped 5; count of bases not matched to a gene: 0. The CDR3 coding sequence is TGTGCCACCAGTGATTTGGGACTAGCGGGAGACAATGAGCAGTTCTTC. Its translation: CATSDLGLAGDNEQFF.

This chain uses TRBV19 with TRBJ2-1, with 9 bases aligning to TRBD2. Germline CDR1 reads LNHDA; CDR2 reads SQIVND (reference sequence). Trimming removed 5 bases from V and 6 bases from J; junction bases left unmatched: 11. The CDR3 has 16 residues. The DNA for the CDR3 is TGTGCCAGTAGTTGGGTTGGCGGGGGGGTCGGCAATGAGCAGTTCTTC. Protein sequence: CASSWVGGGVGNEQFF.